Below are 7 T cell receptor beta chains sequenced from a single sample in a study of blood T cell repertoires in COVID-19. Data came from immunoSEQ multiplex PCR; TCRdb stores just in-frame clones and leaves some out. The sample shows 60,000 to 75,000 clones, about 86% of them seen only once. Specimen: peripheral blood. The receptors shown here come from a human donor in a cohort sampled during active COVID-19.

The chain is built from TRBV6-2 or TRBV6-3 and TRBJ1-1, with D perhaps matching TRBD1 (6 bases). The CDR3 sequence is 13 residues long. V was clipped by 4 bases and J by 3 bases, with 9 bases between them. Germline-derived CDR1 and CDR2 are MNHEY and SVGEGT. CDR3 bases: TGTGCCAGCAGTTTAGGGGGACACACTGAAGCTTTCTTT. The encoded protein is CASSLGGHTEAFF.

The CDR3 reads CASSSGTANSPLHF. CDR3 DNA: TGTGCCAGCAGCTCCGGGACAGCCAATTCACCCCTCCACTTT. This chain connects TRBV7-3 to TRBJ1-6; 7 positions match TRBD1. Germline trimming cut 4 bases from V and 7 bases from J; bases unmatched to any gene: 4. CDR1 is SGHTA and CDR2 is FQGTGA in the germline V gene. The CDR3 totals 14 residues.

The DNA of the CDR3 is TGTGCCAGCAACGTCGGGGTCCCCGGAGCTGGGGCCAACGTCCTGACTTTC. Amino acids: CASNVGVPGAGANVLTF. The chain employs TRBV21-1 and TRBJ2-6; the D call in the table, TRBD2, was not verified against the DNA. TRBV21-1 represents a pseudogene. The CDR3 is made up of 17 amino acids.

V usage is TRBV16 and J usage is TRBJ1-5; 8 nucleotides agree with TRBD1. The V gene's germline CDR1 is KGHSY and CDR2 FQNENV. The CDR3 extends over 15 amino acids. Germline trimming cut 0 bases from V and 3 bases from J; bases unmatched to any gene: 1. The CDR3 here is CASSQSGQVNQPQHF. The CDR3 DNA sequence: TGTGCCAGCAGCCAATCGGGACAGGTCAATCAGCCCCAGCATTTT.

The genes are TRBV24-1 and TRBJ1-5, with D possibly matching TRBD1 (5 bases). V was pared by 0 bases and J by 3 bases, with 11 bases between. Germline V gene lookup returns CDR1 KGHDR and CDR2 SFDVKD. The CDR3 is 16 amino acids. Here the CDR3 DNA reads TGTGCCACCAGTGATTTGGGCAGGGTTGACAATCAGCCCCAGCATTTT. Translating gives CATSDLGRVDNQPQHF.

This clone was observed a few times. The chain is built from TRBV5-5 and TRBJ1-2; 8 bases align to TRBD1. Germline V gene sequence: CDR1 SGHKS, CDR2 YYEKEE (reference sequence). CDR3 length: 15 amino acids. After removal of 0 bases from V and 8 bases from J, the junction contained 9 bases not matched to a gene. DNA of the CDR3: TGTGCCAGCAGCTTGGCCTTAGGACAGGGACGGGGCTACACCTTC. Protein product: CASSLALGQGRGYTF.

This clone was counted once. The chain carries TRBV7-2 and TRBJ2-1; 14 nucleotides agree with TRBD2. The CDR3 runs 15 residues. Trimming removed 6 bases from V and 10 bases from J; junction bases left unmatched: 8. Germline values: CDR1 SGHTA, CDR2 FQGNSA. The CDR3 sequence is CASSPTSGGAGEQFF. CDR3 DNA sequence: TGTGCCAGCAGTCCGACTAGCGGGGGGGCCGGGGAGCAGTTCTTC. Drawing the rest from reference TRBV7-2 and TRBJ2-1, the complete variable domain is GAGVSQSPSNKVTEKGKDVELRCDPISGHTALYWYRQSLGQGLEFLIYFQGNSAPDKSGLPSDRFSAERTGGSVSTLTIQRTQQEDSAVYLCASSPTSGGAGEQFFGPGTRLTVL.